Included here is one T cell receptor (beta chain) sequence, with context. Which antigen it targets is not known. No base quality values were provided; no much bigger clone lies one nucleotide off. This record belongs to a study of T cell responses to AZD1222 COVID-19 vaccine (TCRdb year 2021). Regarding the research as a whole: A total of approximately 230 trial participants underwent TCR sequencing, of whom around 200 received two doses of AZD1222 and some 26 received two doses of the MenACWY control vaccine. Trial participants were enrolled by age into 18-55, 56-69 and 70-plus year subgroups, with around 150, 28 and 57 TCR-sequenced participants respectively.

The sample's time point label, decoded: about 28 days (+/-7) after the second vaccine dose. AZD1222 recipients given second doses at about 4 weeks or at about 12 weeks were pooled, since spike-specific TCR depth and breadth were not found to differ between the two schedules. Vaccinee samples came from UK trials COV001 and COV002, including a single-blind randomized controlled phase 2/3 trial of AZD1222 (ChAdOx1 nCoV-19) in healthy adults. For TCRbeta chain sequencing, PBMC samples were collected from trial participants at day 0 and at day 28 after the second dose. What the authors observed across the whole study: Participants were mostly white British and included more females than males, and it was suggested by the authors that clonal diversity may have been underestimated. CD4 TCRs associated with the vaccine covered the entire spike protein, and the dominant responses were in regions 160-218 and 743-854. Only five or six AZD1222 recipients were SARS-CoV-2 seropositive at baseline, limiting conclusions about previously exposed vaccinees. Reportedly, close to half of the unique spike-specific TCRs recognized epitopes lying outside the regions that are mutated in the B.1.351 and B.1.1.7 variants. Because no day 14 peak-response samples were available, the repertoires could be characterized only after the peak T cell response. In the small 56-69-year group, the increase in depth fell short of significance, most likely because of low power. A significant rise in spike-specific TCR breadth and depth was observed after two AZD1222 doses relative to day 0 and relative to MenACWY recipients.

Based on the germline V gene, the CDR1 and CDR2 sequences are SGHTA and FQGTGA. Trimmed from V: 5 bases; trimmed from J: 3 bases; junction bases lacking a gene match: 3. The CDR3 spans 14 residues, from the cysteine through the phenylalanine. Only the CDR3 DNA stays, 42 bases, in frame from base 1. The CDR3 regions of human TCRbeta chains were analyzed by immunosequencing. As for how the authors treated the data: Repertoire TCRs were checked for matches against a reference library of SARS-CoV-2-specific TCRs that had been generated using the MIRA antigen-specificity platform. Breadth was defined as the fraction of unique TCRs that were SARS-CoV-2-associated. Depth was defined as the fraction of total T cells that were SARS-CoV-2-associated. Using the MIRA data, each spike-specific TCR was mapped to the spike region that the TCR reacts to and placed in a CD4 or CD8 class. Log10-transformed breadth and depth values were compared by one-way ANOVA with Sidak's multiple comparisons tests. This immuneACCESS table, as held by TCRdb, lists in-frame sequences with V and J called but not all clones. Of the missing ones, under half trace to an unresolved V gene in checked studies; the others have no known cause. V and J calls plus clone size are reproduced from that table; the DNA served to infer D and trimming. Recorded for this sample are about 180,000 clones; 94% of them occurred a single time. The ten largest clones take up 1.5% to 2% of the sample.

Recombination joined TRBV7-3 with TRBJ1-1; 10 bases in the middle match TRBD1. This specimen consisted of peripheral blood, obtained 28 days after the second AZD1222 dose. The origin of this receptor is an adult who received the AZD1222 COVID-19 vaccine. The nucleotides read TGTGCCAGCAGCCGAGGACAGGGGGACACTGAAGCTTTCTTT. Its coded protein is CASSRGQGDTEAFF.